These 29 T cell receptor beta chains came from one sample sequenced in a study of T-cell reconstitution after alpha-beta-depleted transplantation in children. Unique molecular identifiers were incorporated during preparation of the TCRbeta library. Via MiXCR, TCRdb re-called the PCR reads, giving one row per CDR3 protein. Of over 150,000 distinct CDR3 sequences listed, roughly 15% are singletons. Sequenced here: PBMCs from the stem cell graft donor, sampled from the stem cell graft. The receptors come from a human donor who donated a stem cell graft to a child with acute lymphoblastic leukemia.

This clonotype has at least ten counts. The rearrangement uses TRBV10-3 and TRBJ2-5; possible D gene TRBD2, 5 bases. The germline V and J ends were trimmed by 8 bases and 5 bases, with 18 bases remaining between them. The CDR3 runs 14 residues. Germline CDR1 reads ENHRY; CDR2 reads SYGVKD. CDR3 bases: TGTGCCATCGCAACCCGGGGAGACGCGGAGACCCAGTACTTC. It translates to CAIATRGDAETQYF.

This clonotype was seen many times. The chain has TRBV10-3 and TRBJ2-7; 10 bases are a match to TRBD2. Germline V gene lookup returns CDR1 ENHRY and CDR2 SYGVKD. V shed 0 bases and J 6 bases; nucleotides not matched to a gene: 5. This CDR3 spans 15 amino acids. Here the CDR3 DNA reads TGTGCCATCAGTGAGTCGGCTAGCGGGAGTGGCGAGCAGTACTTC. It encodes CAISESASGSGEQYF.

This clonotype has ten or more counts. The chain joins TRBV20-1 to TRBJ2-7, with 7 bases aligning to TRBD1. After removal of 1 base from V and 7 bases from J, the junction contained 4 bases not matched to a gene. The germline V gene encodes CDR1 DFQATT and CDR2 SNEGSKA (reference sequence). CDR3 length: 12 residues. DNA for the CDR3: TGCAGTGCTAGAGGTGACAGGGAGGAGCAGTACTTC. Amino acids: CSARGDREEQYF.

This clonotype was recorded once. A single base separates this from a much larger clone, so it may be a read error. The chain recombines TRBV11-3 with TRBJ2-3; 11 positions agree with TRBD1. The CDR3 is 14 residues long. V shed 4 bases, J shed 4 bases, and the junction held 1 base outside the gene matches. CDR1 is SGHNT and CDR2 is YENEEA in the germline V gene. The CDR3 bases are TGTGCCAGCAGCTCGGGACAGGGGGCAGATACGCAGTATTTT. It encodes CASSSGQGADTQYF.

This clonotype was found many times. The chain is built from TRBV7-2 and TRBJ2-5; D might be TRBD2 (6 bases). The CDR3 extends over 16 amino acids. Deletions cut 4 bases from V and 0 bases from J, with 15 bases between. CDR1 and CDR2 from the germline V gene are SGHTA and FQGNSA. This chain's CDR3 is CASSSRRVSYQETQYF. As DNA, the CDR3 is TGTGCCAGCAGCTCACGGAGGGTCAGCTACCAAGAGACCCAGTACTTC. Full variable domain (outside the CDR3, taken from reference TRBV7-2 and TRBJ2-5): GAGVSQSPSNKVTEKGKDVELRCDPISGHTALYWYRQSLGQGLEFLIYFQGNSAPDKSGLPSDRFSAERTGGSVSTLTIQRTQQEDSAVYLCASSSRRVSYQETQYFGPGTRLLVL.

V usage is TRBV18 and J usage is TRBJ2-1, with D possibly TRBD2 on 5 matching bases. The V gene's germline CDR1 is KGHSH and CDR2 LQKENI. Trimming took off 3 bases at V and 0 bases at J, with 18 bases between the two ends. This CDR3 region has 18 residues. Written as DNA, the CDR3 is TGTGCCAGCTCACCCTACTGGGAGCGAGGGAGCTCCTACAATGAGCAGTTCTTC. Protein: CASSPYWERGSSYNEQFF.

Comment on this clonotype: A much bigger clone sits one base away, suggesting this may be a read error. The CDR3 is CASSLRTSGSRSGELFF. The CDR3 coding sequence is TGCGCCAGCAGCCTAAGGACTAGCGGGAGTCGGTCCGGGGAGCTGTTTTTT. This sequence joins TRBV5-1 and TRBJ2-2, with 13 bases identical to TRBD2. V shed 4 bases, J shed 6 bases, and the junction held 9 bases outside the gene matches. CDR1 and CDR2 (germline): SGHRS, YFSETQ. The CDR3 contains 17 residues.

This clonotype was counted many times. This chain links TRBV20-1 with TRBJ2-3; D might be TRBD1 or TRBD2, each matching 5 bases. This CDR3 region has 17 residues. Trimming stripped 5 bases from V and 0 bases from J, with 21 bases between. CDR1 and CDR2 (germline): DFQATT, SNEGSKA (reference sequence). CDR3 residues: CSASGHGEGSSTDTQYF. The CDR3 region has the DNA TGCAGTGCTTCCGGACACGGGGAAGGATCTAGCACAGATACGCAGTATTTT.

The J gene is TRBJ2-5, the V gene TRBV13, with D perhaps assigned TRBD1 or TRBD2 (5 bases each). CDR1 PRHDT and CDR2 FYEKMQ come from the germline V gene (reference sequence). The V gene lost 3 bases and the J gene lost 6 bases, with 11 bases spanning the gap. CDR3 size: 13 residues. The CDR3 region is CASSLWDPKTQYF. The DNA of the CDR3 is TGTGCCAGCAGCTTGTGGGACCCGAAGACCCAGTACTTC. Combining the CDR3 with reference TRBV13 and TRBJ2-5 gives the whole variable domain AAGVIQSPRHLIKEKRETATLKCYPIPRHDTVYWYQQGPGQDPQFLISFYEKMQSDKGSIPDRFSAQQFSDYHSELNMSSLELGDSALYFCASSLWDPKTQYFGPGTRLLVL.

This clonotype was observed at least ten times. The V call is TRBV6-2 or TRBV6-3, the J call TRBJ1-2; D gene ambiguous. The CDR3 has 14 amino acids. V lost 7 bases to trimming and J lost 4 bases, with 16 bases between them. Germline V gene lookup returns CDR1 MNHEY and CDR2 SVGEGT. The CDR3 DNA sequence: TGTGCCAGCATTCCAGACCCCTCTCGCTATGGCTACACCTTC. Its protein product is CASIPDPSRYGYTF.

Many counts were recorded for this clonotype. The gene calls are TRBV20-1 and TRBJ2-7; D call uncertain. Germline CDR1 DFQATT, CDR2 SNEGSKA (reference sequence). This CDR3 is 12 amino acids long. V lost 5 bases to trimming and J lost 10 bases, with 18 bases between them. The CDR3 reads CSALLTGPPQYF. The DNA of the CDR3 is TGCAGTGCTCTTCTCACGGGTCCACCTCAGTACTTC.

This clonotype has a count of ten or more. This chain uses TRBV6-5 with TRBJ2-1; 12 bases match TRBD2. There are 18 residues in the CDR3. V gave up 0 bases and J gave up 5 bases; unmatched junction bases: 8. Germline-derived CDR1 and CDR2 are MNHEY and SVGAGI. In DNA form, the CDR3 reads TGTGCCAGCAGTTACTCGAGGGCTAGCGGGAGGGTACACAATGAGCAGTTCTTC. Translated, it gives CASSYSRASGRVHNEQFF.

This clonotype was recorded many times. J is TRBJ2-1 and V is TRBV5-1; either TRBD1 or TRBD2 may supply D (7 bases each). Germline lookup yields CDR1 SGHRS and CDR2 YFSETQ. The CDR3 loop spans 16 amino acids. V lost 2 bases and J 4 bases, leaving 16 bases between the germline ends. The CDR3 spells CASSFRAGQRYNEQFF. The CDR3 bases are TGCGCCAGCAGCTTCCGAGCGGGACAGAGGTACAATGAGCAGTTCTTC.

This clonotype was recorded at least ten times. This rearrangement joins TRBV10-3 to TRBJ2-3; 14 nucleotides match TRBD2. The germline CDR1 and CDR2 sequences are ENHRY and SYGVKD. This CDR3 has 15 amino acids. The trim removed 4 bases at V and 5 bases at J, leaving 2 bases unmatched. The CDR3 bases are TGTGCCATCAGTGGAGGACTAGCGGGAGGAGATACGCAGTATTTT. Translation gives CAISGGLAGGDTQYF.

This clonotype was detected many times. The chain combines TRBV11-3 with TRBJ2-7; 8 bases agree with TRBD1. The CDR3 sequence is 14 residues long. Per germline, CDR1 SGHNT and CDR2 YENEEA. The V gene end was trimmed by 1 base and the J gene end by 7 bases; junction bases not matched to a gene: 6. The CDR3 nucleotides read TGTGCCAGCAGCTTAGGTCAGGGGGCGGAAGAGCAGTACTTC. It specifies CASSLGQGAEEQYF.

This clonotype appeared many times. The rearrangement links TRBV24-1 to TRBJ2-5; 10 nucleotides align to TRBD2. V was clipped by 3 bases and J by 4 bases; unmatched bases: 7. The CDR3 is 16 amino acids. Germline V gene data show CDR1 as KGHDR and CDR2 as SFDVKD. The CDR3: CATSDTAQREGETQYF. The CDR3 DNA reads TGTGCCACCAGTGATACCGCCCAGCGGGAGGGAGAGACCCAGTACTTC.

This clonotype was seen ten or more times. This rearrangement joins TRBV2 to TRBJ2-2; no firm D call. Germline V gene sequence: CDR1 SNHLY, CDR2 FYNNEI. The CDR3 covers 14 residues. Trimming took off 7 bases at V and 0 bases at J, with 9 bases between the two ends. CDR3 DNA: TGTGCCAGCATGCGGTCTCCGAACACCGGGGAGCTGTTTTTT. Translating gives CASMRSPNTGELFF.

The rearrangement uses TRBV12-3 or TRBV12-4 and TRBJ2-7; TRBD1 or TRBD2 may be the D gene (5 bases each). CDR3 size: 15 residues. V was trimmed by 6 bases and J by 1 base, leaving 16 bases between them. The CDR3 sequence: CASRTRDGGSYEQYF. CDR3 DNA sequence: TGTGCCAGCAGAACTCGGGACGGTGGTTCCTACGAGCAGTACTTC.

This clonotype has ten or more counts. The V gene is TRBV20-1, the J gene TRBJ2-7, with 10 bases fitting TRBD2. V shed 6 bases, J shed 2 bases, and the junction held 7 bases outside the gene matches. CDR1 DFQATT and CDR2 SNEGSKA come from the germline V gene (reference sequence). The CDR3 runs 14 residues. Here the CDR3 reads CSAHGTSGTYEQYF. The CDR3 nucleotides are TGCAGTGCGCATGGAACTAGCGGGACCTACGAGCAGTACTTC.

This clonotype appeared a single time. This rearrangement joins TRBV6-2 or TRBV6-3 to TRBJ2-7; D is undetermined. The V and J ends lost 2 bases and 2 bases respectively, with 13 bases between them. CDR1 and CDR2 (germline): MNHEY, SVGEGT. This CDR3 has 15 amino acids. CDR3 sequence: CASSYEMNVAYEQYF. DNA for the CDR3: TGTGCCAGCAGTTACGAGATGAATGTCGCCTACGAGCAGTACTTC.

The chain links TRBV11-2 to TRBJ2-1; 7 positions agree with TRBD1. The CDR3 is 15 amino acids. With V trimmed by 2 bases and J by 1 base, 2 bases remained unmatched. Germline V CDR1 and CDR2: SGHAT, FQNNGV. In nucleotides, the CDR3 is TGTGCCAGCAGCTTATCACAGGGGTCCTACAATGAGCAGTTCTTC. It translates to CASSLSQGSYNEQFF.

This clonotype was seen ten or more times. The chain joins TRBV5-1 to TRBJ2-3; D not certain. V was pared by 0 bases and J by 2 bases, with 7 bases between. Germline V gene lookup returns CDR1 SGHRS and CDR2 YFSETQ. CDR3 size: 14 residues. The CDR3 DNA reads TGCGCCAGCAGCTTGGGGGTCGACACAGATACGCAGTATTTT. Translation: CASSLGVDTDTQYF.

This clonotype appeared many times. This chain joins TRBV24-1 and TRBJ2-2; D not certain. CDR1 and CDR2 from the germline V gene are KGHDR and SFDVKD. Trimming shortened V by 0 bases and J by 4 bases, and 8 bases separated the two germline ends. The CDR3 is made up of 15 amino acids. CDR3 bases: TGTGCCACCAGTGATTTGTATCCCGGCACCGGGGAGCTGTTTTTT. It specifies CATSDLYPGTGELFF.

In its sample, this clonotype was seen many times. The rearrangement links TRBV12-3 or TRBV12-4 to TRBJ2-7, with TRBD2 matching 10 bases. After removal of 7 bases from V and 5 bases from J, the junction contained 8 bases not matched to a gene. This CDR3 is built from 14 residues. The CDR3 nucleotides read TGTGCCAGCAAGTGGGCTAGCGGGAGCAACGAGCAGTACTTC. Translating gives CASKWASGSNEQYF.

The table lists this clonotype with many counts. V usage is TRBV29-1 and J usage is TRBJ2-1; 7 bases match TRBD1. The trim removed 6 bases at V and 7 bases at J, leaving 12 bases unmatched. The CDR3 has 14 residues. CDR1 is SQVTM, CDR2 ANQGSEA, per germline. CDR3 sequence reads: CSVPKGDSNNEQFF. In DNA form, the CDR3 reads TGCAGCGTCCCCAAAGGGGACAGCAATAATGAGCAGTTCTTC.

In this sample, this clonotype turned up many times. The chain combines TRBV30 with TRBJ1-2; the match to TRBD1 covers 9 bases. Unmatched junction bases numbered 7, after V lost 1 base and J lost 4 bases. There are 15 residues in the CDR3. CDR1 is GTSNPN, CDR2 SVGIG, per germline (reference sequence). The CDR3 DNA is TGTGCCTGGAGTGCTGGTGGGACAGGGATCTATGGCTACACCTTC. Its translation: CAWSAGGTGIYGYTF.

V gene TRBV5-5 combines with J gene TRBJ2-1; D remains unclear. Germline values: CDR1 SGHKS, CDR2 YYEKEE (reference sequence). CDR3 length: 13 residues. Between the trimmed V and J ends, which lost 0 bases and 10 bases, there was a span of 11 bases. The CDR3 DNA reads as TGTGCCAGCAGCTTGGGGCTAGATCCCGAGCAGTTCTTC. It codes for CASSLGLDPEQFF.

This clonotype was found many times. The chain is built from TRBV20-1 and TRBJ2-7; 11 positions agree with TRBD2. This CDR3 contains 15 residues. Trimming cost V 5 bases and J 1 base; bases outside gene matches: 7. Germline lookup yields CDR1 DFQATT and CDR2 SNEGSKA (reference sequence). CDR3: CSARRLAGPSYEQYF. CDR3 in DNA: TGCAGTGCTCGCCGACTAGCGGGACCTTCCTACGAGCAGTACTTC.

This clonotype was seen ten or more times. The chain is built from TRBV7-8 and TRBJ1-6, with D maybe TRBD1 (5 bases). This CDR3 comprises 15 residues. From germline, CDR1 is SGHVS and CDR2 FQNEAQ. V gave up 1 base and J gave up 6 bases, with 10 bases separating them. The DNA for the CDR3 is TGTGCCAGCAGCTTAGAAGGGGCTCGTAATTCACCCCTCCACTTT. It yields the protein CASSLEGARNSPLHF.